This TCR beta chain was recovered during a study of CD8+CD57+ T cells in acquired aplastic anemia. As for the study in general: An average of 3.2 ug of DNA was obtained from sorted CD4+ and CD8+ cells.

Genomic DNA, the template, was used for profiling of the TCR beta VDJ and CDR3. TCRdb itself ran the reads through MiXCR, one entry per CDR3 protein. The sample lists 400,000 to 450,000 distinct CDR3 sequences; 55% to 70% were seen once. Points on this clonotype: What it binds is unknown.

General study findings and limits: The CD8+ Simpson's diversity of patients and controls was not significantly different. Roughly 29 was the count of CD8+ CDR3 sequences that patients shared with controls.

Between the trimmed V and J ends, which lost 5 bases and 4 bases, there was a span of 18 bases. This CDR3 comprises 16 residues. Germline assignment: CDR1 SGHTA and CDR2 FQGNSA. This receptor was obtained from a human donor in good health, serving as a control. Sequencing was done on a sample of sorted CD4+, CD8+, or CD8+CD57+ T cells (not recorded which) from PBMCs. The rearrangement links TRBV7-2 to TRBJ2-1; D ambiguous. The CDR3 sequence: CASSVPWQISYNEQFF. In DNA form, the CDR3 reads TGTGCCAGCAGCGTACCTTGGCAGATTTCTTACAATGAGCAGTTCTTC.